The clone carrying this T cell receptor beta chain was detected only a few times. The V end was cut by 4 bases, the J end by 8 bases, with 13 bases between. This CDR3 comprises 13 residues. The germline CDR1 and CDR2 sequences are SGHRS and YFSETQ. These data come from a study of radiotherapy plus CTLA-4 blockade in lung cancer. Clones were sequenced by immunoSEQ multiplex PCR, and TCRdb holds only the in-frame ones, with some missing. The table shows some 50,000 clones, with roughly 84% occurring only once. This chain connects TRBV5-1 to TRBJ2-1; tentatively, D is TRBD1 (5 bases). Sequenced material: peripheral blood, taken from a patient treated with radiotherapy plus ipilimumab. This receptor was taken from a human donor with non-small cell lung cancer who had a partial response to radiotherapy plus ipilimumab. CDR3: CASSPSTGYEQFF. DNA of the CDR3: TGCGCCAGCAGCCCCTCAACAGGCTATGAGCAGTTCTTC.